This TCR beta chain was recovered during a study of blood T cell repertoires in COVID-19. Profiling relied on immunoSEQ multiplex PCR, and the TCRdb table lists in-frame clones only, not all of them. The sample contains about 190,000 clones, roughly 86% of which appear only once. The length of the CDR3 is 13 residues. Germline V gene data show CDR1 as SNHLY and CDR2 as FYNNEI. V lost 7 bases, J lost 6 bases, and 5 bases stayed unmatched. The TCR sequence derives from a middle-aged man with acute COVID-19. J is TRBJ2-1 and V is TRBV2, with TRBD2 matching 8 bases. The specimen sequenced was PBMCs or T cells enriched from blood (not recorded which). The chain's CDR3 is CASNPGGLNEQFF. DNA for the CDR3: TGTGCCAGCAATCCGGGAGGGCTCAATGAGCAGTTCTTC. Combining the CDR3 with reference TRBV2 and TRBJ2-1 gives the whole variable domain EPEVTQTPSHQVTQMGQEVILRCVPISNHLYFYWYRQILGQKVEFLVSFYNNEISEKSEIFDDQFSVERPDGSNFTLKIRSTKLEDSAMYFCASNPGGLNEQFFGPGTRLTVL.